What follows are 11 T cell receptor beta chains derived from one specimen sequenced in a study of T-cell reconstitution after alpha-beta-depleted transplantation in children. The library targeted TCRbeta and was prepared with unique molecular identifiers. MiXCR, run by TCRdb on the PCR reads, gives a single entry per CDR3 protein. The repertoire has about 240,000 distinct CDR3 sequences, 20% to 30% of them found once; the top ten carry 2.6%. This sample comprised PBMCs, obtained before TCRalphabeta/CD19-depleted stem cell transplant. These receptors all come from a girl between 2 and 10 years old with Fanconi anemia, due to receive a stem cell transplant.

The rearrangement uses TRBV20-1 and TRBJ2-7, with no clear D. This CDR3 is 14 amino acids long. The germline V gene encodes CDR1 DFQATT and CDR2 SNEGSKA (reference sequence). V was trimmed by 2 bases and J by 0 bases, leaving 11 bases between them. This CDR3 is CSARPAVVSYEQYF. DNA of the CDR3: TGCAGTGCTAGACCCGCAGTGGTCTCCTACGAGCAGTACTTC.

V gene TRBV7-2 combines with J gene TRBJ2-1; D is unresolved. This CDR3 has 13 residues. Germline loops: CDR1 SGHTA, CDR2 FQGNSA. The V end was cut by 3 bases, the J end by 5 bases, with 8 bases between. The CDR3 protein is CASSFPLNNEQFF. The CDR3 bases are TGTGCCAGCAGCTTTCCACTCAACAATGAGCAGTTCTTC.

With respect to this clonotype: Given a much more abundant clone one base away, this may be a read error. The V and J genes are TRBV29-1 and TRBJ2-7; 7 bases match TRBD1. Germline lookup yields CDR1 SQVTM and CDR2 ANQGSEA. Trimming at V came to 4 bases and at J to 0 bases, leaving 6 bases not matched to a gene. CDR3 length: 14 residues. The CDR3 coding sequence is TGCAGCGTTGCGGCCGGGACAGACTCCTACGAGCAGTACTTC. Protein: CSVAAGTDSYEQYF.

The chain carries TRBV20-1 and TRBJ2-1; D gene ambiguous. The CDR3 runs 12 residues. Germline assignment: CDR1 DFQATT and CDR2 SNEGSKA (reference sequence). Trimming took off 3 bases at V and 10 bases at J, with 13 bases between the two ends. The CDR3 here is CSASSAHREQFF. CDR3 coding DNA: TGCAGTGCTAGTTCGGCCCATCGGGAGCAGTTCTTC.

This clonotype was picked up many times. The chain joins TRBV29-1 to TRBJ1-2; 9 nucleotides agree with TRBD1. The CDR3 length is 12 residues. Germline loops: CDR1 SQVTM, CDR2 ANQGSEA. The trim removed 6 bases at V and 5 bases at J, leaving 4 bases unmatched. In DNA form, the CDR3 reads TGCAGCGTCCGGGACAGGGTTTATGGCTACACCTTC. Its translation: CSVRDRVYGYTF.

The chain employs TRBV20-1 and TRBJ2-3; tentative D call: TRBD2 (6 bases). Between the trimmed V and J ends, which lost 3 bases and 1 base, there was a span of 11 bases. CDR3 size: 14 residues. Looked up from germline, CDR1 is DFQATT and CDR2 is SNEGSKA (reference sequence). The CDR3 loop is CSASATSRTDTQYF. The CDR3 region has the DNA TGCAGTGCTAGTGCTACTAGCCGCACAGATACGCAGTATTTT.

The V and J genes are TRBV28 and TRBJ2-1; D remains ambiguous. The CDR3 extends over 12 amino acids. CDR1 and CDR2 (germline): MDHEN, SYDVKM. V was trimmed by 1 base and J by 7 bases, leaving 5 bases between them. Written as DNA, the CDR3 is TGTGCCAGCAGTTTATTGGTGAATGAGCAGTTCTTC. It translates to CASSLLVNEQFF.

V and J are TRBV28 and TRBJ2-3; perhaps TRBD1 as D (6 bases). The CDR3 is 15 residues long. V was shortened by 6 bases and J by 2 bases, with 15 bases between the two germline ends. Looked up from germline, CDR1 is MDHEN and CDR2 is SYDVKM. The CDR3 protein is CASRLEQGTTDTQYF. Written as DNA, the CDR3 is TGTGCCAGCAGGCTCGAACAGGGTACCACAGATACGCAGTATTTT.

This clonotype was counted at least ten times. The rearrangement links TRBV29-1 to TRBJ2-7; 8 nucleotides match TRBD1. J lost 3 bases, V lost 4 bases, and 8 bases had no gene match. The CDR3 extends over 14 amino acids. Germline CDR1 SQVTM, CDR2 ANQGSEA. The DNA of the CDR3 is TGCAGCGTTGGGATCGGACAGGGAGTCTACGAGCAGTACTTC. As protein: CSVGIGQGVYEQYF.

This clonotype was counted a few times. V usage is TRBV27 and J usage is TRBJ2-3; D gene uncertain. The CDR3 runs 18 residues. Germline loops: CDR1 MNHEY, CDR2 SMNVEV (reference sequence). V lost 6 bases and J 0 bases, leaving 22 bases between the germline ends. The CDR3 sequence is CASSPAIGMWGSTDTQYF. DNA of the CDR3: TGTGCCAGCAGCCCCGCTATAGGGATGTGGGGTAGCACAGATACGCAGTATTTT.

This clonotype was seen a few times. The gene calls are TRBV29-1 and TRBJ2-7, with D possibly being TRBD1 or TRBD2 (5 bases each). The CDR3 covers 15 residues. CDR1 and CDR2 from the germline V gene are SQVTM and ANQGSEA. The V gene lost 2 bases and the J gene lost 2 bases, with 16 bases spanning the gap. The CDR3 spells CSVELEGPTAYEQYF. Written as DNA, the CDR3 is TGCAGCGTTGAATTAGAGGGGCCTACGGCCTACGAGCAGTACTTC.